This is a list of T cell receptor beta chains from one sample in a study of T cell responses to AZD1222 COVID-19 vaccine. Profiling relied on immunoSEQ multiplex PCR, and the TCRdb table lists in-frame clones only, not all of them. The sample contains 150,000 or so clones, around nine tenths of which appear only once. Sequencing used peripheral blood, obtained on day 0 of AZD1222 vaccination. The receptors stem from an adult in good health. The CDR3 runs from the conserved cysteine through the conserved F or W. The D gene is left open where the match is weak. For some rows the clone size is stated as once, few or many, or as a class when expanded; others skip it.

V gene	clone size	D gene	J gene	CDR3 DNA	CDR3 protein
TRBV19	NA	NA	TRBJ1-5	TGTGCCAGTAGTCCACCTCTGGGGGCCGGGGATATGGCCCAGCATTTT	CASSPPLGAGDMAQHF
TRBV10-3	NA	TRBD1	TRBJ2-5	TGTGCCATCAGTGAGATCCCCGGGACAGGTAATCGGGAGACCCAGTACTTC	CAISEIPGTGNRETQYF
TRBV27	NA	NA	TRBJ1-2	TGTGCCAGCAGTCCCCAAGCAGCTAACTATGGCTACACCTTC	CASSPQAANYGYTF
TRBV10-3	NA	NA	TRBJ2-7	TGTGCCACCCGACCAGGTGAAACAGCCCCTCGGATGTACTTC	CATRPGETAPRMYF
TRBV9	NA	NA	TRBJ2-6	TGTGCCAGCAGCGTAGACGGGGGCCTCTCTGGGGCCAACGTCCTGACTTTC	CASSVDGGLSGANVLTF
TRBV19	NA	NA	TRBJ1-5	TGTGCCAGTAGTCGGGGGGGCACTCAGCCCCAGCATTTT	CASSRGGTQPQHF
TRBV7-3	NA	NA	TRBJ2-2	TGTGCCAGCAGCTGGACCGGGTCAGGGGCGTCTAGGGGGGAGCTGTTTTTT	CASSWTGSGASRGELFF
TRBV28	NA	TRBD1	TRBJ1-1	TGTGCCAGCAAGACAGGGAGATCTAGCACTGAAGCTTTCTTT	CASKTGRSSTEAFF
TRBV7-3	NA	NA	TRBJ1-1	TGTGCCAGCAGCTTAAAGGCGAACACTGAAGCTTTCTTT	CASSLKANTEAFF
TRBV5-4	NA	TRBD2	TRBJ2-1	TGTGCCAGCACCCGGGGACTAGCGGGAGGGCGGAGCTCCTACAATGAGCAGTTCTTC	CASTRGLAGGRSSYNEQFF
TRBV27	NA	NA	TRBJ1-1	TGTGCCAGCAGTTTACGAGGGACTGAAGCTTTCTTT	CASSLRGTEAFF
TRBV7-2	NA	TRBD1	TRBJ1-1	TGTGCCAGCAGCCACTCAGAGACAGGGCGTCGGGCTTTCTTT	CASSHSETGRRAFF
TRBV28	NA	TRBD1	TRBJ1-5	TGTGCCAGCAGGACTGGGACAGTTCTCAATCAGCCCCAGCATTTT	CASRTGTVLNQPQHF
TRBV28	NA	TRBD1	TRBJ1-5	TGTGCCAGCAGTTTTCGACAGGGGGTTCAGCCCCAGCATTTT	CASSFRQGVQPQHF
TRBV4-3	once	NA	TRBJ1-5	TGCGCCAGCAGCCAAGATGGAGGGACAAATCAGCCCCAGCATTTT	CASSQDGGTNQPQHF
TRBV4-3	NA	NA	TRBJ1-2	TGCGCCAGCAGCCAAGATCGGGCGGCCCCTATCTATGGCTACACCTTC	CASSQDRAAPIYGYTF
TRBV6-2/TRBV6-3	NA	NA	TRBJ1-3	TGTGCCAGCAGTAACCCAGCTGACAGCCGCTCTGGAAACACCATATATTTT	CASSNPADSRSGNTIYF
TRBV5-6	NA	NA	TRBJ2-7	TGTGCCAGCAGCTCCCGGGATAAGGCGGCCTACGAGCAGTACTTC	CASSSRDKAAYEQYF
TRBV4-3	NA	NA	TRBJ2-1	TGCGCCAGCAGCCAAGAAAGTGGGAGCGGAAACTACAATGAGCAGTTCTTC	CASSQESGSGNYNEQFF
TRBV7-2	once	NA	TRBJ1-1	TGTGCCAGCAGCTTAGTTGGGGGAGGGAACACTGAAGCTTTCTTT	CASSLVGGGNTEAFF
TRBV19	NA	NA	TRBJ2-7	TGTGCCAGTAGTATGGCAAGAGGCGGGGACCTTTACGAGCAGTACTTC	CASSMARGGDLYEQYF
TRBV14	NA	TRBD2	TRBJ2-3	TGTGCCAGCAGCTTAGGACTAGCCCAAGACACAGATACGCAGTATTTT	CASSLGLAQDTDTQYF
TRBV29-1	NA	NA	TRBJ2-3	TGCAGCGTTGGGTCCAGCGCGATCCCAGATACGCAGTATTTT	CSVGSSAIPDTQYF
TRBV5-1	NA	NA	TRBJ2-5	TGCGCCAGCAGCTTGAATACGGGGGAAGAGACCCAGTACTTC	CASSLNTGEETQYF
TRBV30	NA	NA	TRBJ2-7	TGTGCCTGGAGTGTACGGGCAGGTGGCGGGCAGTACTTC	CAWSVRAGGGQYF
TRBV5-1	NA	TRBD1	TRBJ2-1	TGCGCCAGCAGCTTGGGTTCGGGACAGGATTACAATGAGCAGTTCTTC	CASSLGSGQDYNEQFF
TRBV27	NA	NA	TRBJ1-2	TGTGCCAGCTCACCCAGGGGCCCCTACTATGGCTACACCTTC	CASSPRGPYYGYTF
TRBV5-1	NA	NA	TRBJ2-2	TGCGCCAGCAGCTTGGGTGCCCGAGGCACCGGGGAGCTGTTTTTT	CASSLGARGTGELFF
TRBV5-5	NA	NA	TRBJ1-5	TGTGCCAGCAGCTTGTTCCCCAGCCAGCCCCAGCATTTT	CASSLFPSQPQHF
TRBV19	NA	NA	TRBJ1-5	TGTGCCAGTAGTATACAAGATAGCAATCAGCCCCAGCATTTT	CASSIQDSNQPQHF
TRBV3-1/TRBV3-2	NA	NA	TRBJ1-2	TGTGCCAGCAGCCTTAGGGACTTTGGCTACACCTTC	CASSLRDFGYTF
TRBV5-6	NA	TRBD1	TRBJ2-7	TGTGCCAGCAGCTTGCCGGACAGGATCTACGAGCAGTACTTC	CASSLPDRIYEQYF
TRBV15	NA	NA	TRBJ1-1	TGTGCCACCCGAAAGTCGGGCCGGAACACTGAAGCTTTCTTT	CATRKSGRNTEAFF
TRBV13	NA	TRBD2	TRBJ2-7	TGTGCCAGCAGCTCATCTAGCGGGGGAACCTACGAGCAGTACTTC	CASSSSSGGTYEQYF
TRBV27	NA	NA	TRBJ2-2	TGTGCCAGCGCTTACAGCAGCGGGGAGCTGTTTTTT	CASAYSSGELFF
TRBV6-5	NA	NA	TRBJ1-1	TGTGCCAGCAGGGCAGAGTCTTCCTCTGAAGCTTTCTTT	CASRAESSSEAFF
TRBV4-2	NA	NA	TRBJ2-2	TGTGCCAGCAGCCAAGATACTGACCAGATACTCACCGGGGAGCTGTTTTTT	CASSQDTDQILTGELFF
TRBV5-8	NA	TRBD1	TRBJ1-6	TGTGCCAGCAGCCGGACAGGGCCCTATAATTCACCCCTCCACTTT	CASSRTGPYNSPLHF
TRBV5-1	NA	TRBD1	TRBJ1-1	TGCGCCAGCAGCAATGACAGGGTGGGCACTGAAGCTTTCTTT	CASSNDRVGTEAFF
TRBV4-3	NA	NA	TRBJ2-7	TGCGCCAGCAGCCGGGACCGGTCCTACGAGCAGTACTTC	CASSRDRSYEQYF
TRBV9	NA	NA	TRBJ1-3	TGTGCCAGCAGCGCAGCAGACAGAGCCTCTGGAAACACCATATATTTT	CASSAADRASGNTIYF